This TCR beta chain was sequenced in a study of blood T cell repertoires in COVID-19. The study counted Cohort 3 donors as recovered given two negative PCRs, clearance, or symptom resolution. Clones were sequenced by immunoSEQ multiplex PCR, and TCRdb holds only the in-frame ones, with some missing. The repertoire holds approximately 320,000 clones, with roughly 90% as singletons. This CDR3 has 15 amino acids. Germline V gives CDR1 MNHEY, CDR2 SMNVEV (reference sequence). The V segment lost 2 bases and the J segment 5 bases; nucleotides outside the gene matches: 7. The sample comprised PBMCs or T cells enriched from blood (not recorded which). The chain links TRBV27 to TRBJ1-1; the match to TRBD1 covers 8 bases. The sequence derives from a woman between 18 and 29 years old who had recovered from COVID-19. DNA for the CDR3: TGTGCCAGCAGTTTAATCCCAGGGGGCAGGACTGAAGCTTTCTTT. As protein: CASSLIPGGRTEAFF.